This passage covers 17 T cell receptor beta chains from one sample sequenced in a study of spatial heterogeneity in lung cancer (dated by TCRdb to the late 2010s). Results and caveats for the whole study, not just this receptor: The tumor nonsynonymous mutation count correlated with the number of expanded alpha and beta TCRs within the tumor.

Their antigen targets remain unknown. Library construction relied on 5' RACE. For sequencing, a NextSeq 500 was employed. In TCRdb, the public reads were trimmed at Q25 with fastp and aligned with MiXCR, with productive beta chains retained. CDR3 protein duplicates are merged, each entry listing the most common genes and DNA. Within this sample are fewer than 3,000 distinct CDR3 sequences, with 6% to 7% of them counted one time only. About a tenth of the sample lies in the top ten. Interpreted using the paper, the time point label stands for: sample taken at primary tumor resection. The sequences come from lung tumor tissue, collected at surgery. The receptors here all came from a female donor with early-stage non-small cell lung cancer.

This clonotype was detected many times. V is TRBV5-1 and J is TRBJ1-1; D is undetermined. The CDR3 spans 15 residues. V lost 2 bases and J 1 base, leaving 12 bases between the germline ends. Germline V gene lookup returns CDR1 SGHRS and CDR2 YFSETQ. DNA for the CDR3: TGCGCCAGCAGCTTACAACCCAAGGGGAACACTGAAGCTTTCTTT. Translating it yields CASSLQPKGNTEAFF.

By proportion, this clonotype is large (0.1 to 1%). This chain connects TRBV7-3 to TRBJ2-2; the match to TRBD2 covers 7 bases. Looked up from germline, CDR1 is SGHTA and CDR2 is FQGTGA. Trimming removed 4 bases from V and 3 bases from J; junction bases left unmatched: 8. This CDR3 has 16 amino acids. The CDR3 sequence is CASSSWGGRDTGELFF. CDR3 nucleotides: TGTGCCAGCAGCTCCTGGGGCGGGAGAGACACCGGGGAGCTGTTTTTT.

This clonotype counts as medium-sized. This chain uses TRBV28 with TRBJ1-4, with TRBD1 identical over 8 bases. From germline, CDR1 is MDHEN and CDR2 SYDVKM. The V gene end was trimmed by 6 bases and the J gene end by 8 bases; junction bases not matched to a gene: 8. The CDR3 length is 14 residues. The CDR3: CASREQGAREKLFF. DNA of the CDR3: TGTGCCAGCAGAGAGCAGGGGGCAAGAGAAAAACTGTTTTTT.

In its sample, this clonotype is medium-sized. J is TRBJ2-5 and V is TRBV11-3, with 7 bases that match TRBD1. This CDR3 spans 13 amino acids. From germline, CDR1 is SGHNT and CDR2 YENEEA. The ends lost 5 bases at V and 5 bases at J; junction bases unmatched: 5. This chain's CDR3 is CASSRDRVETQYF. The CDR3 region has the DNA TGTGCCAGCAGCCGAGACAGGGTTGAGACCCAGTACTTC.

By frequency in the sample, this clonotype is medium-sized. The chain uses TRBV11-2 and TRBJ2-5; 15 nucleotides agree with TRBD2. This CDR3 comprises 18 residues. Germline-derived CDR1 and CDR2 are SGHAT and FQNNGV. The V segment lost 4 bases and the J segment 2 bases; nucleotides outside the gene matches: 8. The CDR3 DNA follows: TGTGCCAGCAGCTCTGGACTAGCGGGGGGGCCGGGGCAAGAGACCCAGTACTTC. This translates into CASSSGLAGGPGQETQYF. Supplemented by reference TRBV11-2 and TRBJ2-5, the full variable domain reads EAGVAQSPRYKIIEKRQSVAFWCNPISGHATLYWYQQILGQGPKLLIQFQNNGVVDDSQLPKDRFSAERLKGVDSTLKIQPAKLEDSAVYLCASSSGLAGGPGQETQYFGPGTRLLVL.

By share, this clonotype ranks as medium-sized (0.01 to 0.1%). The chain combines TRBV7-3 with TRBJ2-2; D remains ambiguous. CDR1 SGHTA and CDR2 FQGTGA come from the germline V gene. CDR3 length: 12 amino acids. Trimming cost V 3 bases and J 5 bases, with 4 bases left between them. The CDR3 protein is CASSFRTGELFF. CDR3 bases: TGTGCCAGCAGCTTCAGAACCGGGGAGCTGTTTTTT.

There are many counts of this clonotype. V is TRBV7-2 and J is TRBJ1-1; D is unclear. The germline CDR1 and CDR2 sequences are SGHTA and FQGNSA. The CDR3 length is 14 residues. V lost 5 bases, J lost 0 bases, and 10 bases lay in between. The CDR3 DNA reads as TGTGCCAGCAGCCCCTGGCCTATGAACACTGAAGCTTTCTTT. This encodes CASSPWPMNTEAFF.

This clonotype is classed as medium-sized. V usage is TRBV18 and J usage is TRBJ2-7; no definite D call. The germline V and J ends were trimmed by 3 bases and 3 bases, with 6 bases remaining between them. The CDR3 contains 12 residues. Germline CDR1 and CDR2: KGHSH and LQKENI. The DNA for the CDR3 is TGTGCCAGCTCACCCGCGGACTACGAGCAGTACTTC. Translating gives CASSPADYEQYF. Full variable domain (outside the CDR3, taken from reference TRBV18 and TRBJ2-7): NAGVMQNPRHLVRRRGQEARLRCSPMKGHSHVYWYRQLPEEGLKFMVYLQKENIIDESGMPKERFSAEFPKEGPSILRIQQVVRGDSAAYFCASSPADYEQYFGPGTRLTVT.

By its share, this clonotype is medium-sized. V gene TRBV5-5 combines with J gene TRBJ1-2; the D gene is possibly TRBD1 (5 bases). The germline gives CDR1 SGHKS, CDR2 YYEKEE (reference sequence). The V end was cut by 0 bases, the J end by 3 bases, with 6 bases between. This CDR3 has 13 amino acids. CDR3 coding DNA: TGTGCCAGCAGCTTGGCGGGGCACTATGGCTACACCTTC. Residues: CASSLAGHYGYTF.

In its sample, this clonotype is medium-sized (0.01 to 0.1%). The CDR3 spells CASRKGRGNYEQYF. CDR3 coding DNA: TGTGCCAGCAGAAAGGGCAGGGGAAACTACGAGCAGTACTTC. The J gene is TRBJ2-7, the V gene TRBV21-1; the table's D call of TRBD1 was not tested on the DNA. TRBV21-1 is termed a pseudogene. The CDR3 spans 14 residues.

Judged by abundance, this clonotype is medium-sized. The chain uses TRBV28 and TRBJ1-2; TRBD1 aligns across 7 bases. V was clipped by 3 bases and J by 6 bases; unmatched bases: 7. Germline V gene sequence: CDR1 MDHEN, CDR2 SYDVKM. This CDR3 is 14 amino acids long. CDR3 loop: CASSLTGLGHGYTF. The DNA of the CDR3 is TGTGCCAGCAGTTTGACAGGGCTAGGGCATGGCTACACCTTC.

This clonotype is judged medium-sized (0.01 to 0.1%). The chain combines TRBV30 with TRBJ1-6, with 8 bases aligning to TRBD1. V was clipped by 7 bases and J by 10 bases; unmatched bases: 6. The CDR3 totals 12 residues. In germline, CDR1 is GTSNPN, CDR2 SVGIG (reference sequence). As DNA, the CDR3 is TGTGCCTCACAGACAGGGGAGTCACCCCTCCACTTT. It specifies CASQTGESPLHF.

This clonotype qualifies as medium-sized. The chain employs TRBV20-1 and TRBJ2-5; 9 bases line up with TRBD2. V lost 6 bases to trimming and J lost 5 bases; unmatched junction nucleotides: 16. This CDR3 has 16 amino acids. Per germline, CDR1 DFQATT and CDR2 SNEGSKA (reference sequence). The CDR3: CSAHTPPSGARETQYF. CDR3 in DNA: TGCAGTGCCCACACCCCTCCTAGCGGGGCGAGGGAGACCCAGTACTTC.

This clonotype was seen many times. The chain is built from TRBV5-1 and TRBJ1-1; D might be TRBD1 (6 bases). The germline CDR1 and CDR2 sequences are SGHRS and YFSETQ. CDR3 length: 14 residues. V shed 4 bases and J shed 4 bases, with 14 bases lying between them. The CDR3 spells CASSGGDMVTEAFF. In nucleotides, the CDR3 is TGCGCCAGCAGCGGGGGGGACATGGTCACTGAAGCTTTCTTT.

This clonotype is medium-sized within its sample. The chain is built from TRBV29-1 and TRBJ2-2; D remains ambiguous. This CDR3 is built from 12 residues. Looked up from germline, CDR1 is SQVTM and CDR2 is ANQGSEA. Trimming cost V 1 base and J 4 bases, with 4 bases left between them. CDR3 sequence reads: CSVEAPTGELFF. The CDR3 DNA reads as TGCAGCGTTGAAGCTCCCACCGGGGAGCTGTTTTTT.

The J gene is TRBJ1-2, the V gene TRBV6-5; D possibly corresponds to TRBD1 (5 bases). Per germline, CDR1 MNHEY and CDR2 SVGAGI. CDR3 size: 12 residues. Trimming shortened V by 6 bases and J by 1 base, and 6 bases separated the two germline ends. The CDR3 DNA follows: TGTGCCAGCAGGGACATTAACTATGGCTACACCTTC. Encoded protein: CASRDINYGYTF.

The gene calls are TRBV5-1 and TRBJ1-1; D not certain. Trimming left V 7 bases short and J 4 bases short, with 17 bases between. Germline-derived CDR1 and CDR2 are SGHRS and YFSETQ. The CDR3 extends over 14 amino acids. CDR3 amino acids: CASESSWLSTEAFF. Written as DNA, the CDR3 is TGCGCCAGCGAATCTTCATGGTTGAGCACTGAAGCTTTCTTT.